What follows is one T cell receptor (beta chain) and its context. The target antigen is unknown. The sample originates from a study of OX40 agonist ivuxolimab in advanced cancers. As for the study in general: The study reported partial responses in three patients: one hepatocellular carcinoma, two cutaneous melanoma.

The V end lost 2 bases, the J end lost 6 bases, and 20 bases lay between the germline ends. The CDR3 loop spans 16 amino acids. Germline V gene data show CDR1 as SGHVS and CDR2 as FNYEAQ. Regarding the study as a whole: CD4+ and CD8+ blood T cells expanded clonally by week 6 at 0.1 to 3.0 mg/kg.

Profiling relied on immunoSEQ multiplex PCR, and the TCRdb table lists in-frame clones only, not all of them. The sample includes tens of thousands of clones, approximately 85% seen only once; the top ten take about 16%. The source material was CD4+ or CD8+ T cells sorted from blood, sampled in a trial of the OX40 agonist ivuxolimab. The V call is TRBV7-6, the J call TRBJ2-7; D is possibly TRBD2 (6 bases). The clonotype originates from an adult with an advanced solid tumor such as melanoma, head and neck, liver or kidney cancer. Here the CDR3 DNA reads TGTGCCAGCAGCTTAATCGCGGGGAGAGAATTCGGCGAGCAGTACTTC. Its protein is CASSLIAGREFGEQYF.